This TCR beta chain emerged from a study of blood T cell repertoires in COVID-19. The V and J ends lost 5 bases and 5 bases respectively, with 22 bases between them. The CDR3 length is 17 residues. The V gene's germline CDR1 is MDHEN and CDR2 SYDVKM. Using immunoSEQ multiplex PCR, the repertoire was profiled, and TCRdb retains in-frame clones only, with some absent. The sample has hundreds of thousands of clones, roughly 85% seen once. The receptor was isolated from a woman between 40 and 55 years old who had recovered from COVID-19. The chain has TRBV28 and TRBJ1-5; a weak D match, TRBD1 (5 bases). Material: PBMCs or T cells enriched from blood (not recorded which). The CDR3 reads CASSAIGRRGRDQPQHF. CDR3 sequence (DNA): TGTGCCAGCAGTGCAATCGGGAGGAGGGGTAGGGATCAGCCCCAGCATTTT.